The following is a TCR beta chain sequence with its context. Unique molecular identifiers were in the cDNA, with template-switch universal primer binding. MiXCR, applied by TCRdb to the 5' RACE reads, yields one record per CDR3 protein. In the table there are 1.5 million to 2 million distinct CDR3 sequences, more than 30% of which are singletons. The data belong to a study of identical twins. The germline CDR1 and CDR2 sequences are SGHRS and YFSETQ. The CDR3 spans 13 residues. The rearrangement uses TRBV5-1 and TRBJ2-5, with unresolved D. Matching the DNA end better, TRBJ2-1 makes the J call doubtful. The source material was cord blood. This clonotype originated in a newborn girl in good health. The CDR3 nucleotides read TGCGCCAGCAGCTTGGATCGACAAGAGACCCAGTTCTTC. This translates into CASSLDRQETQFF.